This T cell receptor (beta chain) was documented in a study of cytomegalovirus exposure and HLA in healthy donors. About the research overall: The same platform was used for the 90 to 150 validation repertoires as for the approximately 610 first-cohort repertoires, as reported in a later analysis. Findings of the study overall: According to a subsequent analysis, TCR clusters from the first cohort were inclined to appear together in the 110 or so validation repertoires. Cytomegalovirus-associated TCR beta chains were listed, numbering more than 150.

The CDR3 consists of 14 residues. V gave up 4 bases and J gave up 4 bases, with 14 bases separating them. Germline-derived CDR1 and CDR2 are SGDLS and YYNGEE. Using immunoSEQ multiplex PCR, the repertoire was profiled, and TCRdb retains in-frame clones only, with some absent. The sample yields some 130,000 clones, approximately 84% seen once. About this clone itself: Its antigen is unknown.

Source material: PBMCs. This chain links TRBV9 with TRBJ1-1; D not resolved. This clonotype was sampled from a woman in her 30s in good health and CMV-seronegative. The CDR3: CASSPGGRGTEAFF. Here the CDR3 DNA reads TGTGCCAGCAGCCCCGGTGGCCGGGGCACTGAAGCTTTCTTT.